This entry describes one T cell receptor beta chain. This sample was taken from a study of cytomegalovirus exposure and HLA in healthy donors. For the study at large: Earlier, roughly 120 million unique TCR beta sequences were recovered from 200 million or so T cells by an analysis.

Germline V gene sequence: CDR1 MDHEN, CDR2 SYDVKM. The CDR3 runs 14 residues. The V gene lost 0 bases and the J gene lost 1 base, with 6 bases spanning the gap. Researchers ran the PCR with 60 Vbeta and 13 Jbeta primers. Data came from immunoSEQ multiplex PCR; TCRdb stores just in-frame clones and leaves some out. The data show roughly 58,000 clones, with roughly four fifths seen just once and more than 1.5% held by the top ten. This receptor was identified in a human donor in good health. The V call is TRBV28, the J call TRBJ2-5; tentatively, D is TRBD1 (6 bases). Material for sequencing was PBMCs. CDR3 DNA sequence: TGTGCCAGCAGTTTATGGGACAGCCAAGAGACCCAGTACTTC. Translation: CASSLWDSQETQYF.